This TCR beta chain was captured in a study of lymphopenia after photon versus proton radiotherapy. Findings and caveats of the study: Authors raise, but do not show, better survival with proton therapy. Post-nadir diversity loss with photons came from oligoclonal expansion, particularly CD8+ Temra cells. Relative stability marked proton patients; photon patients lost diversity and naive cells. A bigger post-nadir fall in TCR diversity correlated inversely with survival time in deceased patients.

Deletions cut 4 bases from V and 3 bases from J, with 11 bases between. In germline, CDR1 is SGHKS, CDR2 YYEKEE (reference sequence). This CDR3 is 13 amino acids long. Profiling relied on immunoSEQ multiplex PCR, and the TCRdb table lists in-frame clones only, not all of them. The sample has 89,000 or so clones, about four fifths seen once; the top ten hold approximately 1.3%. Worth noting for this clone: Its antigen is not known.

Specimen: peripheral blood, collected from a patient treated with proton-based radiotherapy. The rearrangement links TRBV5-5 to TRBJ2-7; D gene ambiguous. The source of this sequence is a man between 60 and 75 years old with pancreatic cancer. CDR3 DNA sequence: TGTGCCAGCAGCCTGGGTCTCTTCTACGAGCAGTACTTC. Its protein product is CASSLGLFYEQYF.